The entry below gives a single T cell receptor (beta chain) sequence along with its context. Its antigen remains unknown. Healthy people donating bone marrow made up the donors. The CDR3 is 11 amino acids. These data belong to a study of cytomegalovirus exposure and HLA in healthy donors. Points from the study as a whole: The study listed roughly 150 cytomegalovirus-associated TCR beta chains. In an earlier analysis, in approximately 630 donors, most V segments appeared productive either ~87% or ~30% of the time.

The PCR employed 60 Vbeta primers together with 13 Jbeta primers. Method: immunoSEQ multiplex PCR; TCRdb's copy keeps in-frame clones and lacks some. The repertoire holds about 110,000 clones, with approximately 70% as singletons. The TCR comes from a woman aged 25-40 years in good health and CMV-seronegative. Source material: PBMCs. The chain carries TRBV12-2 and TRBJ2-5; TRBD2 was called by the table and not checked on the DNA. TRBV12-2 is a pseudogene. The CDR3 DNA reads TGTGCAAGTCGCTTTCGGGAGACCCAGTACTTC. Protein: CASRFRETQYF.